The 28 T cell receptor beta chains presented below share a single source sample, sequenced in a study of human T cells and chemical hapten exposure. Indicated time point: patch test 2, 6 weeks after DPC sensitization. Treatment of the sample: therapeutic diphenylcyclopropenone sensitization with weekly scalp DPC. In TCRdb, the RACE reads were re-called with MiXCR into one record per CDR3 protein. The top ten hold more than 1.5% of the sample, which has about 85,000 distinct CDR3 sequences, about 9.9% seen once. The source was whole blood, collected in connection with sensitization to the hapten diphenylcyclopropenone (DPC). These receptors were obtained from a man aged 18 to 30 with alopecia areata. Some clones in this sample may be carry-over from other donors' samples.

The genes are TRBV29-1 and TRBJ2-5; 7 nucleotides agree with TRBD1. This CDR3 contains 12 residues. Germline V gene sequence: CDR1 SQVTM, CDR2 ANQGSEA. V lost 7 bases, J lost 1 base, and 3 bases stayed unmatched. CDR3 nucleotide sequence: TGCAGCGGCACAGGGGCCCAAGAGACCCAGTACTTC. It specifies CSGTGAQETQYF. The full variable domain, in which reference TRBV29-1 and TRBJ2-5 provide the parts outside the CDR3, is SAVISQKPSRDICQRGTSLTIQCQVDSQVTMMFWYRQQPGQSLTLIATANQGSEATYESGFVIDKFPISRPNLTFSTLTVSNMSPEDSSIYLCSGTGAQETQYFGPGTRLLVL.

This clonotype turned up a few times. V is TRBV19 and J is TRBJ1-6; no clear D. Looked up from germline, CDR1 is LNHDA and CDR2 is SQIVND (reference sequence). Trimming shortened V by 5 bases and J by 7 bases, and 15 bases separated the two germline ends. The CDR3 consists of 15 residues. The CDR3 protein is CASSLGDRYNSPLHF. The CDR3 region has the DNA TGTGCCAGTAGTCTCGGGGATAGATACAATTCACCCCTCCACTTT.

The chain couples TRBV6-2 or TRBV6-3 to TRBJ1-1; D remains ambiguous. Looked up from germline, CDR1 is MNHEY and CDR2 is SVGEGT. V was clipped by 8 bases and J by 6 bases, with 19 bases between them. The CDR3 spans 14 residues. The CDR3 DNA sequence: TGTGCCAGCCCCCATCCGGCAAGGGAATCTGAAGCTTTCTTT. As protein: CASPHPARESEAFF.

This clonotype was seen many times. CDR3 amino acids: CASSLVGRANTGELFF. CDR3 nucleotide sequence: TGTGCCAGCTCCCTCGTGGGAAGGGCCAACACCGGGGAGCTGTTTTTT. The chain has TRBV18 and TRBJ2-2; D is ambiguous. Trimming left V 6 bases short and J 2 bases short, with 16 bases between. The CDR3 loop spans 16 amino acids. Germline CDR1 is KGHSH and CDR2 is LQKENI.

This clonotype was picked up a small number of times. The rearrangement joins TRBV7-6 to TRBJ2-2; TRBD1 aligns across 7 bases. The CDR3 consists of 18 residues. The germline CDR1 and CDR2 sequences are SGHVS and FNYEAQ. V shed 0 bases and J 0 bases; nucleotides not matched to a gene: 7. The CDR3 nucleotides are TGTGCCAGCAGCTTAGCCGCCGGGACAGCCCCGAACACCGGGGAGCTGTTTTTT. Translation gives CASSLAAGTAPNTGELFF.

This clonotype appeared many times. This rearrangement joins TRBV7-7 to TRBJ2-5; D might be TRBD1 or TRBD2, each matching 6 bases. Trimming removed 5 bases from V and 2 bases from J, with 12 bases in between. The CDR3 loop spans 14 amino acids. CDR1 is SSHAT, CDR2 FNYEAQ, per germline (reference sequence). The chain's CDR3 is CASSPRGVQETQYF. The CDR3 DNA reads TGTGCCAGCAGCCCTAGGGGGGTACAAGAGACCCAGTACTTC.

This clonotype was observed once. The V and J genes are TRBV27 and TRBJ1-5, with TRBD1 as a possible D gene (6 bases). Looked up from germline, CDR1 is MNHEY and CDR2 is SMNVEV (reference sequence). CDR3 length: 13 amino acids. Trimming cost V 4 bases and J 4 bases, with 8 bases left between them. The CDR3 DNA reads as TGTGCCAGCAGTTCCGGGACAAATCAGCCCCAGCATTTT. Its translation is CASSSGTNQPQHF.

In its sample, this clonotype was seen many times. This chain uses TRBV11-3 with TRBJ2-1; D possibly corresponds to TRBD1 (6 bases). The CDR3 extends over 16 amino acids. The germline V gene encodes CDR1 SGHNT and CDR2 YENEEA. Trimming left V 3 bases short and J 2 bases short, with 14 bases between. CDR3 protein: CASSLGAGTPYNEQFF. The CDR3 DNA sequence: TGTGCCAGCAGCTTGGGGGCCGGGACACCCTACAATGAGCAGTTCTTC.

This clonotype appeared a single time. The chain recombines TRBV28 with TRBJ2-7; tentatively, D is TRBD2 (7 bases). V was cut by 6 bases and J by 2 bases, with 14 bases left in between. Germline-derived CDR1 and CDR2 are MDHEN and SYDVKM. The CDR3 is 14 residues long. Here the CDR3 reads CASSTGGGAYEQYF. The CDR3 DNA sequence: TGTGCCAGCAGCACCGGCGGGGGCGCCTACGAGCAGTACTTC.

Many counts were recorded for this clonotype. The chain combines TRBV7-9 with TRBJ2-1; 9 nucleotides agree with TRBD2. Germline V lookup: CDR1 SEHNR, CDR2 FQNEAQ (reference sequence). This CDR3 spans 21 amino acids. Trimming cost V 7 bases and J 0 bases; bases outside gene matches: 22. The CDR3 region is CASTAWSGGPLLTSSYNEQFF. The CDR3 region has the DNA TGTGCCAGCACCGCTTGGAGCGGGGGGCCTCTGCTTACTAGCTCCTACAATGAGCAGTTCTTC.

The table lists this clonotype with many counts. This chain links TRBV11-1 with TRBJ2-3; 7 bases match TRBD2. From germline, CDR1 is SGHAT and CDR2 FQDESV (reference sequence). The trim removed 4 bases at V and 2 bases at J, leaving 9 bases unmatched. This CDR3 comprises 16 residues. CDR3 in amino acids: CASSWYSGRSTDTQYF. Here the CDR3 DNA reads TGTGCCAGCAGCTGGTATAGCGGGCGATCCACAGATACGCAGTATTTT.

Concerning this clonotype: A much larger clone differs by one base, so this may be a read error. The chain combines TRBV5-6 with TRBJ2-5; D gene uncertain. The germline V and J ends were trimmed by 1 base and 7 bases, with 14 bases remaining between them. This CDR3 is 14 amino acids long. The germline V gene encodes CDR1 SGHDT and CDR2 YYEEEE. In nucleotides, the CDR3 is TGTGCCAGCAGCTTGTTAGGGAACCGAGGGACCCAGTACTTC. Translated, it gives CASSLLGNRGTQYF.

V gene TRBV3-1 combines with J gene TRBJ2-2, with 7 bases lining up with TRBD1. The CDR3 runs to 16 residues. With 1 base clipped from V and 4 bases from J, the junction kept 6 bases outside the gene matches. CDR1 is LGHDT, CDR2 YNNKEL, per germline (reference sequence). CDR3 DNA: TGTGCCAGCAGCCAAGTTTCAGGGGGTTCCACCGGGGAGCTGTTTTTT. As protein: CASSQVSGGSTGELFF.

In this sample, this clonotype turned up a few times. The CDR3 DNA sequence: TGTGCCAGCAGCTTGGGGGGTCGGCCCAACACTGAAGCTTTCTTT. Translated, it gives CASSLGGRPNTEAFF. The J gene is TRBJ1-1, the V gene TRBV5-6; D gene uncertain. The CDR3 covers 15 residues. The germline V gene encodes CDR1 SGHDT and CDR2 YYEEEE. V lost 0 bases and J lost 2, with 11 bases in between.

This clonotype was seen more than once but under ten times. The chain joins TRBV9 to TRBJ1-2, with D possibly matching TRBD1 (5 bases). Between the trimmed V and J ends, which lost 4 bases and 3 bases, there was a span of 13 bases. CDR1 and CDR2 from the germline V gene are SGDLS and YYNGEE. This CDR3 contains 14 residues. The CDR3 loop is CASSPPGTDYGYTF. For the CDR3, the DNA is TGTGCCAGCAGCCCACCCGGGACCGACTATGGCTACACCTTC. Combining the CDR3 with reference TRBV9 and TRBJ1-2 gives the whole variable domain DSGVTQTPKHLITATGQRVTLRCSPRSGDLSVYWYQQSLDQGLQFLIQYYNGEERAKGNILERFSAQQFPDLHSELNLSSLELGDSALYFCASSPPGTDYGYTFGSGTRLTVV.

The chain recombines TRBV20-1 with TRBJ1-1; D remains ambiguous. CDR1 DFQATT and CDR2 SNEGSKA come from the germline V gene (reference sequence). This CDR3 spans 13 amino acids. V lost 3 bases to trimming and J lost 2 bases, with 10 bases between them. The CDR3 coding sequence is TGCAGTGCTAGTAGGGATACAAACACTGAAGCTTTCTTT. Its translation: CSASRDTNTEAFF.

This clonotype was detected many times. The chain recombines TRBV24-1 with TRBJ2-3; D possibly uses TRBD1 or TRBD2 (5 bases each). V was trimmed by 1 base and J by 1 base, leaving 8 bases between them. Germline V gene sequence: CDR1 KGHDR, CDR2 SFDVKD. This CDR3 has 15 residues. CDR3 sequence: CATSDFRGRTDTQYF. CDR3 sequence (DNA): TGTGCCACCAGTGATTTTCGGGGACGCACAGATACGCAGTATTTT.

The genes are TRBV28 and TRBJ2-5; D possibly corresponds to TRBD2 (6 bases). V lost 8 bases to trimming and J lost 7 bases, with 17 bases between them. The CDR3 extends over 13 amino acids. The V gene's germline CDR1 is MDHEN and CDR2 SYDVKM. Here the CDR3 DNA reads TGTGCCAGCTTCTCGGGGCGGGGAAGGACCCAGTACTTC. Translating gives CASFSGRGRTQYF.

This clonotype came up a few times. This chain's CDR3 is CASSVGQARQETQYF. Here the CDR3 DNA reads TGTGCCAGCAGCGTGGGACAGGCAAGACAAGAGACCCAGTACTTC. The chain carries TRBV5-4 and TRBJ2-5; 8 bases map to TRBD1. Trimming at V came to 4 bases and at J to 2 bases, leaving 7 bases not matched to a gene. The CDR3 loop spans 15 amino acids. CDR1 and CDR2 (germline): SGHNT, YYREEE (reference sequence).

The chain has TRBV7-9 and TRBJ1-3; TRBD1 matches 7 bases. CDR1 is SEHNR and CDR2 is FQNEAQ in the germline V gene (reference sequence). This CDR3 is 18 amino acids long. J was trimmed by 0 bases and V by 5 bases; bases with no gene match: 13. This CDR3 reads CASSVRDSPWSSGNTIYF. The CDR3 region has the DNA TGTGCCAGCAGCGTCCGGGACAGCCCCTGGTCCTCTGGAAACACCATATATTTT.

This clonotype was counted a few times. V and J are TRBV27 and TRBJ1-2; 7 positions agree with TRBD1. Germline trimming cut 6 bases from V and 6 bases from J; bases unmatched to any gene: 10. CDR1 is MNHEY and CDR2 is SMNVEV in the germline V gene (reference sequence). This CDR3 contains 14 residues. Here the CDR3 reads CASRENRGSDGYTF. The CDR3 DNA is TGTGCCAGCAGGGAAAACAGGGGCTCGGATGGCTACACCTTC.

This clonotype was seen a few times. The CDR3 loop is CASRDTLNYGYTF. The CDR3 bases are TGTGCCAGCAGAGATACGCTTAACTATGGCTACACCTTC. V is TRBV6-2 or TRBV6-3 and J is TRBJ1-2; D gene ambiguous. The CDR3 runs 13 residues. Germline assignment: CDR1 MNHEY and CDR2 SVGEGT. V was pared by 6 bases and J by 1 base, with 9 bases between.

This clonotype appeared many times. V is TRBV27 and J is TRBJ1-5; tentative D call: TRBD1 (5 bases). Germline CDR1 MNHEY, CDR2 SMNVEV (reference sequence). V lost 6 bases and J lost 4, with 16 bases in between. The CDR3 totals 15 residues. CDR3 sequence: CASRLGVGRNQPQHF. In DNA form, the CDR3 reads TGTGCCAGCAGACTAGGGGTCGGGCGGAATCAGCCCCAGCATTTT.

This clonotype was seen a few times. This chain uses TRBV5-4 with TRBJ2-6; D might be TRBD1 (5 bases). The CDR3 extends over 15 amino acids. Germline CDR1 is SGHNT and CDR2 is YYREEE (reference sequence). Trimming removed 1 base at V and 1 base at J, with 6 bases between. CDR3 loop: CASSLQGSGANVLTF. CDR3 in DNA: TGTGCCAGCAGCTTGCAGGGTTCTGGGGCCAACGTCCTGACTTTC.

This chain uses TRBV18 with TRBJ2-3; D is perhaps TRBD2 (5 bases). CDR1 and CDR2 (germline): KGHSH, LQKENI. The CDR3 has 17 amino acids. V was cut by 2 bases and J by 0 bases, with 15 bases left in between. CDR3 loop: CASSPTFLGRSTDTQYF. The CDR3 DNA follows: TGTGCCAGCTCACCAACTTTTTTGGGGAGAAGCACAGATACGCAGTATTTT.

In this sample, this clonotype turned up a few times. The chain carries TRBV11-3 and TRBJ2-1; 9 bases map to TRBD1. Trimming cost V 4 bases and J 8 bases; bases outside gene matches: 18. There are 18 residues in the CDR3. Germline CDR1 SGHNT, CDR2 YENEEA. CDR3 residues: CASSYPLQGARRDDEQFF. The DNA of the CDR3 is TGTGCCAGCAGCTACCCCTTACAGGGGGCTCGTAGAGACGATGAGCAGTTCTTC.

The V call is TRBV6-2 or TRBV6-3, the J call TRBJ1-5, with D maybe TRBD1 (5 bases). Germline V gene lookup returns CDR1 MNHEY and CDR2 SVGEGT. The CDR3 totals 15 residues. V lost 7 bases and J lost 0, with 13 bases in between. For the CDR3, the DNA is TGTGCCAGCATCCCCGACAGATATAGCAATCAGCCCCAGCATTTT. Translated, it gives CASIPDRYSNQPQHF.

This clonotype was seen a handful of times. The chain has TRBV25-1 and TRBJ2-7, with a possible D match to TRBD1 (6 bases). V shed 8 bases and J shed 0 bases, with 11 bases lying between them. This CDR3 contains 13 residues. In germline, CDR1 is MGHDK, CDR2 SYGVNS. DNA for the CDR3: TGTGCCAGCGGATCGGACAGCTCCTACGAGCAGTACTTC. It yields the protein CASGSDSSYEQYF.